This note documents a single TCR beta chain sequence. Its antigen is still unknown. It has no much larger one-base neighbor in the sample; base qualities were not kept. Healthy HIV-negative adults with no recently reported acute infections or vaccinations were included as donors. Only Caucasian adults living in Nashville, Tennessee, USA were represented among the donors. CD4+ T cells were enriched through magnetic negative selection, after which naive cells were positively selected on CD45RA and the remaining negative fraction served as the memory subset. After blood collection by leukapheresis, PBMCs were isolated using Ficoll-Histopaque density gradient centrifugation and then cryopreserved in the vapor phase of liquid nitrogen. Analytical flow cytometry was used to check the purity and quantity of every magnetically sorted T cell population. Each sorted fraction had its genomic DNA isolated and then quantified by UV absorbance on a Nanodrop 2000c.

The CDR3 spans 12 residues, from the cysteine through the phenylalanine. The only DNA kept is the CDR3, 36 bases in frame from the first base. According to the germline V gene, CDR1 reads MDHEN and CDR2 reads SYDVKM. At the junction V is shortened by 11 bases and J by 9 bases, with 19 bases in between. TCR CDR3 regions were amplified from genomic DNA by multiplex PCR using the deep immunoSEQ assay. For each cell subset, the extracted genomic DNA was distributed evenly across all wells of several immunoSEQ 96-well plates, and each plate served as one replicate. For sorted subsets, roughly 200 ng genomic DNA, equal to some 28,000 T cell genomes, was loaded into each replicate PCR. The purified libraries were quantified using a Qubit 3.0 fluorometer, sized with a Bioanalyzer 2100, and then quantified again using the KAPA Library Quantification kit. A separate single-read 150-cycle Illumina NextSeq 550 flow cell was used to sequence each immunoSEQ 96-well plate. The study's processing was this. Because the immunoSEQ output included only junctional sequences and no quality scores, the filtering could not be the same as the filtering used for full-length reads. Sequences were annotated with PyIR, a Python wrapper for IgBLAST v1.9, and V/J genes and CDR3 were assigned using IMGT germline references. Reads were removed for weak V/J assignments (E-value above 1e-6), missing CDR3, stop codons, out-of-frame junctions, or ambiguous translated residues. A V3J clonotype was defined by an identical inferred V gene, J gene, and CDR3 amino acid sequence. Percentage overlap between repertoires was calculated by dividing the number of shared unique clonotypes by the size of the smaller repertoire. Three approaches were used to assess repertoire richness: RTK rarefaction, the Chao1 estimator, and Recon v2.1 estimates of unobserved clonotypes. Generation probabilities were computed with OLGA for all TCRbeta clonotypes obtained by the gDNA method from four donors. This immuneACCESS table, as held by TCRdb, lists in-frame sequences with V and J called but not all clones. Of the missing ones, under half trace to an unresolved V gene in checked studies; the others have no known cause. V and J calls and clone size are those listed in that table; D and trimming were worked out from the DNA. The sample contains hundreds of thousands of clones, 95% to 97% of them found a single time. About 0.057% of the sample rests with the top ten.

The record originates from a study of shared clonotypes between healthy human individuals (dated by TCRdb to 2019 to 2021). At the level of the whole study: A few men and a couple of women, aged 18 to 49 years, made up the cohort. For each donor, CD4 naive and CD4 memory were each given three plates, CD8 naive was given two plates, and CD8 memory was given one plate. Blood TCR repertoires of about five healthy adults were deeply sequenced to estimate repertoire size and the extent of clonotype sharing between individuals. Libraries were prepared and TCR repertoires were sequenced by different laboratories using diverse techniques, in order to increase sequencing depth and limit assay-specific biases. Per donor, leukapheresis produced somewhere between about 0.94 and 9 billion PBMCs.

On the study overall, not on this receptor specifically: Compared with non-shared clonotypes, clonotypes shared by all four sorted-subset donors had higher generation probabilities. Even with the large sequencing depth, rarefaction of the sorted-subset datasets indicated that sequencing was incomplete. Naive subsets generally had larger estimated clonotype richness than memory subsets. Based on pairwise subsampling, the degree of clonotype sharing among donors was expected to be affected by sequencing depth. Sharing across four donors was observed for roughly 5.4% of naive CD4, less than 4% of naive CD8, over 2% of memory CD4, and roughly 0.4% of memory CD8 clonotypes. Only blood was sampled, and tissue TCR repertoires likely differ from those in blood. The genetic and exposure-history diversity represented was limited by the small number of donors.

The receptor was isolated from a woman aged 25 to 39 in good health. The sequence joins TRBV28 to TRBJ1-1; too little of a D gene remains to name it. Sample: naive CD4+ T cells sorted from blood. The cell subset or site label, as the study defines it: CD45RA+ positively selected. The DNA sequence is as follows: TGTGCCTCATCGTTGTCTGGACCTCAAGCTTTCTTT. It encodes CASSLSGPQAFF.